Described below is a single TCR beta chain sequence and its context. Its specificity is not known. Only in-frame clones appear in the TCRdb table, and some are missing; sequencing was by immunoSEQ multiplex PCR. The sample contains 160,000 or so clones, 88% of which appear only once. The data were taken from a study of cytomegalovirus exposure and HLA in healthy donors. The donors were part of the validation cohort of some 120 subjects. That cohort was separate from the first cohort, which comprised under 750 subjects. Study-level results: The study found most TCR sequences rare, yet found some public TCRs in many donors. Specific recognition of CMV antigens was confirmed in vitro for a few chains (all CMV-associated).

Specimen: PBMCs. The clonotype was recovered from a man between 18 and 29 years old in good health and CMV-seronegative.

The CDR3 DNA reads as TGTGCCAGCAGCCGAGGGACAGGGGGCAACTATGGCTACACCTTC. It codes for CASSRGTGGNYGYTF. This chain joins TRBV7-2 and TRBJ1-2; 12 bases fit TRBD1. In germline, CDR1 is SGHTA, CDR2 FQGNSA. The V gene end was trimmed by 5 bases and the J gene end by 2 bases; junction bases not matched to a gene: 3. The CDR3 runs to 15 residues.